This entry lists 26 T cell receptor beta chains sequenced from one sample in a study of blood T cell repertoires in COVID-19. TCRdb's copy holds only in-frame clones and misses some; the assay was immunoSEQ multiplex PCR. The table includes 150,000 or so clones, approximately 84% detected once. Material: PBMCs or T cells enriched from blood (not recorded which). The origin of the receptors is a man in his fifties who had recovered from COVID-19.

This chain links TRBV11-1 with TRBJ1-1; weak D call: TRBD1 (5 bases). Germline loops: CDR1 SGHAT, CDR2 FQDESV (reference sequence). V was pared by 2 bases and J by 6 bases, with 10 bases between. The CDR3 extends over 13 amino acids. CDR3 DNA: TGTGCCAGCAGCTTACATCGGGGGGCTGAAGCTTTCTTT. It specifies CASSLHRGAEAFF.

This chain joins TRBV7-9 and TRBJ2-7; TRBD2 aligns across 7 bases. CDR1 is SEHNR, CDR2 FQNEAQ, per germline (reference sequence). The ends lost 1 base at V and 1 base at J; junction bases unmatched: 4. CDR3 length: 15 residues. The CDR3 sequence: CASSLVPSGSYEQYF. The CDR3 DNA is TGTGCCAGCAGCTTAGTCCCTAGCGGATCCTACGAGCAGTACTTC.

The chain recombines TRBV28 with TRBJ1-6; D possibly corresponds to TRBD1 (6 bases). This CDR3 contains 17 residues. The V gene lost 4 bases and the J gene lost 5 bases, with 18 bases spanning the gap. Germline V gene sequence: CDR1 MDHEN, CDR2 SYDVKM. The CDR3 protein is CASSSFPRGADNSPLHF. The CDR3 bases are TGTGCCAGCAGTTCCTTCCCCCGGGGGGCCGATAATTCACCCCTCCACTTT.

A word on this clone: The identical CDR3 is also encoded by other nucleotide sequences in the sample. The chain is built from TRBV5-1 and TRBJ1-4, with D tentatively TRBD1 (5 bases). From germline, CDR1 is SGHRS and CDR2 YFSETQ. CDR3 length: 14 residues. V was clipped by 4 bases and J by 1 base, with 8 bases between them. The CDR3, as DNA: TGCGCCAGCAGCCCCGGGGGAACTAATGAAAAACTGTTTTTT. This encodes CASSPGGTNEKLFF. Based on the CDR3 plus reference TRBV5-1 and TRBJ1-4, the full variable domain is KAGVTQTPRYLIKTRGQQVTLSCSPISGHRSVSWYQQTPGQGLQFLFEYFSETQRNKGNFPGRFSGRQFSNSRSEMNVSTLELGDSALYLCASSPGGTNEKLFFGSGTQLSVL.

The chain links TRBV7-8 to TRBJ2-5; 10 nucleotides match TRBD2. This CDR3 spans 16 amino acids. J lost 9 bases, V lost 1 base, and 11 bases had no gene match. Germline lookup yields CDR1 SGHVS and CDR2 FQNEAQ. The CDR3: CASSLVVSGGSSAQYF. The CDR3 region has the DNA TGTGCCAGCAGCTTAGTGGTTAGCGGGGGGTCTTCGGCCCAGTACTTC.

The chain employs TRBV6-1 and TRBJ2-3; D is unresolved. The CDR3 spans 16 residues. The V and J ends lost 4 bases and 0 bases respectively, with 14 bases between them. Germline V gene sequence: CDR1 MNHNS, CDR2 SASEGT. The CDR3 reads CASSAFSQSSTDTQYF. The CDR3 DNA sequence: TGTGCCAGCAGTGCCTTTAGCCAGTCAAGCACAGATACGCAGTATTTT.

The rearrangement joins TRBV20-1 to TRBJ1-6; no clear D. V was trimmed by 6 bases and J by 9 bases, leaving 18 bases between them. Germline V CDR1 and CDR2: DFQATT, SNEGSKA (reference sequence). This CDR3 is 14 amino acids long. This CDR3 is CSASSPRLASPLHF. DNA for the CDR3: TGCAGTGCGAGTTCGCCAAGGCTAGCTTCACCCCTCCACTTT.

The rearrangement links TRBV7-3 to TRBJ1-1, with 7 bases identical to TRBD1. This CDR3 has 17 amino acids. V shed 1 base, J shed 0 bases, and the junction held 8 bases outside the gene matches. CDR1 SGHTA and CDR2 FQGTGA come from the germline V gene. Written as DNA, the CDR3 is TGTGCCAGCAGCTTAAAGGGGGCCAAAAATATGAACACTGAAGCTTTCTTT. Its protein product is CASSLKGAKNMNTEAFF.

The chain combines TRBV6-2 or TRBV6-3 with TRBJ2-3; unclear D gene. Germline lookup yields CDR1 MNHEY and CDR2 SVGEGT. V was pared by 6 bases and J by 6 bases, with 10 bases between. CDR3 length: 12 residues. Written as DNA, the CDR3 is TGTGCCAGCAGCCCCCTTGCGGATACGCAGTATTTT. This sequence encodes CASSPLADTQYF.

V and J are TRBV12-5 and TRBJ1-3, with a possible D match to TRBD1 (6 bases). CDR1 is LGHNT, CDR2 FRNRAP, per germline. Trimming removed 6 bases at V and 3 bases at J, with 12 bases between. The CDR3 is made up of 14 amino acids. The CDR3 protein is CASGQPTGGNTIYF. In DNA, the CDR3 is TGTGCTAGTGGCCAACCGACAGGTGGAAACACCATATATTTT.

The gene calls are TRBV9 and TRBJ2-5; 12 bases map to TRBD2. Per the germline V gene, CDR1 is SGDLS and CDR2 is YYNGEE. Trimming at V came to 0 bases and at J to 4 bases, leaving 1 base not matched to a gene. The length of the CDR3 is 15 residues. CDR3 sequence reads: CASSVGLAGAETQYF. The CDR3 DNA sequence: TGTGCCAGCAGCGTAGGACTAGCGGGGGCAGAGACCCAGTACTTC.

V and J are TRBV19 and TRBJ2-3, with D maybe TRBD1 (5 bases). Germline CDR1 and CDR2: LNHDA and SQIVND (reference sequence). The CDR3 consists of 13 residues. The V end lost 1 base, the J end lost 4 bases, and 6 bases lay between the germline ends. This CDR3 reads CASSIGTPDTQYF. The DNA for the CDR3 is TGTGCCAGTAGTATAGGGACACCAGATACGCAGTATTTT.

CDR3 amino acids: CASSLGTGVGQPQHF. The CDR3 region has the DNA TGTGCCAGCAGTTTAGGGACAGGGGTGGGCCAGCCCCAGCATTTT. The V and J genes are TRBV28 and TRBJ1-5, with 10 bases fitting TRBD1. After removal of 2 bases from V and 7 bases from J, the junction contained 5 bases not matched to a gene. Germline values: CDR1 MDHEN, CDR2 SYDVKM. CDR3 length equals 15 residues.

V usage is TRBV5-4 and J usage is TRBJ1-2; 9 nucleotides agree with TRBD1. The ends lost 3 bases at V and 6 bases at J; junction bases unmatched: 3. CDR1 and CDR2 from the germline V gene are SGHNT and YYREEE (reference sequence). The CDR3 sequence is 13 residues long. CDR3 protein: CASSSGTGNGYTF. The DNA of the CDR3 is TGTGCCAGCAGCTCAGGGACAGGGAATGGCTACACCTTC.

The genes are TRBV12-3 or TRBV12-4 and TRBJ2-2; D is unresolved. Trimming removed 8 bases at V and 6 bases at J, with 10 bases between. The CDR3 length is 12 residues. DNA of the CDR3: TGTGCCAGCGCCAACCAGGCCGGGGAGCTGTTTTTT. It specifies CASANQAGELFF.

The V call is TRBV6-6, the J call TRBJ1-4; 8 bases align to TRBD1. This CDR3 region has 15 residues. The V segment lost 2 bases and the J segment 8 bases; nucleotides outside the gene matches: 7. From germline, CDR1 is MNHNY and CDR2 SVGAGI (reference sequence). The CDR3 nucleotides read TGTGCCAGCAGTTACCCGCAGGGGGCCGAGGAAAAACTGTTTTTT. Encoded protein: CASSYPQGAEEKLFF.

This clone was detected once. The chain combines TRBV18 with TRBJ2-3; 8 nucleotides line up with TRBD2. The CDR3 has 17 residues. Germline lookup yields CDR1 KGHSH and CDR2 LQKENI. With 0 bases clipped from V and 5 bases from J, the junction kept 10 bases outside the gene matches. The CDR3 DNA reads TGTGCCAGCTCACCACCGGACAGCGGGGGTCCTGGAGATACGCAGTATTTT. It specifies CASSPPDSGGPGDTQYF.

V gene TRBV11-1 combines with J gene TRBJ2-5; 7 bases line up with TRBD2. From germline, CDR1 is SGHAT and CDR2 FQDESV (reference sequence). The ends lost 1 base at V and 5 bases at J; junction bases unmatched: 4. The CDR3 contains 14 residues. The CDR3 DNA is TGTGCCAGCAGCTTAGGCGGGGGTGGCGAGACCCAGTACTTC. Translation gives CASSLGGGGETQYF.

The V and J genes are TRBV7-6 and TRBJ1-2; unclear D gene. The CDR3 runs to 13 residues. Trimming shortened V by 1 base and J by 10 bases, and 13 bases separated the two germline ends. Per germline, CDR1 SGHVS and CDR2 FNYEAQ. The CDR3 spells CASSLVGGQAYTF. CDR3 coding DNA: TGTGCCAGCAGCTTAGTTGGAGGGCAGGCCTACACCTTC.

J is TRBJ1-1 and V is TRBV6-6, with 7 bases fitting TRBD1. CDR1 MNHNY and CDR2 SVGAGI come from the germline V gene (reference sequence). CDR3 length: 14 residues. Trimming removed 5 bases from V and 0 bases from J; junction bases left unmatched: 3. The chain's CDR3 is CASSVTGLNTEAFF. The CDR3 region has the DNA TGTGCCAGCAGTGTGACAGGGCTGAACACTGAAGCTTTCTTT.

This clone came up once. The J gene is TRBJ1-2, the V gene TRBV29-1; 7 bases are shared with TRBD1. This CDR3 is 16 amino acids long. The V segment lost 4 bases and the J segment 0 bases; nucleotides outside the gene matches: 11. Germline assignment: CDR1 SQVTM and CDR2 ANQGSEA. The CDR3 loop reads CSVADRSIPTNYGYTF. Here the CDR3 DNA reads TGCAGCGTTGCGGACAGGTCCATCCCCACTAACTATGGCTACACCTTC.

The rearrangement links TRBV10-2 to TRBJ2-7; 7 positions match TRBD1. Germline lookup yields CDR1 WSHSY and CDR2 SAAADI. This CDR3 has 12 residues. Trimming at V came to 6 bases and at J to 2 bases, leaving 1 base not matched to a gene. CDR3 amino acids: CASRGTAYEQYF. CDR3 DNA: TGCGCCAGCAGGGGGACAGCCTACGAGCAGTACTTC.

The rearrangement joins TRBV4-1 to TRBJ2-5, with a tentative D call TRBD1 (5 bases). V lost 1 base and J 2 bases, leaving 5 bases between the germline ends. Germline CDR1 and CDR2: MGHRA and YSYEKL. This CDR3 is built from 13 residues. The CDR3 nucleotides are TGCGCCAGCAGCCAAGGACAGCAAGAGACCCAGTACTTC. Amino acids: CASSQGQQETQYF.

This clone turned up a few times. The CDR3 region is CASSLSAGGGEQFF. DNA of the CDR3: TGTGCCAGCAGTTTATCGGCGGGGGGGGGTGAGCAGTTCTTC. V gene TRBV27 combines with J gene TRBJ2-1, with TRBD2 identical over 9 bases. Trimming took 0 bases from V and 9 from J; bases not matched to a gene: 3. CDR1 is MNHEY, CDR2 SMNVEV, per germline (reference sequence). This CDR3 has 14 amino acids.

CDR3 sequence reads: CASSYSGNTGELFF. The CDR3 DNA is TGCGCCAGTTCATATAGCGGGAACACCGGGGAGCTGTTTTTT. V usage is TRBV5-1 and J usage is TRBJ2-2; TRBD2 is a possible D gene (6 bases). The CDR3 consists of 14 residues. V lost 8 bases, J lost 1 base, and 12 bases lay in between. Germline loops: CDR1 SGHRS, CDR2 YFSETQ.

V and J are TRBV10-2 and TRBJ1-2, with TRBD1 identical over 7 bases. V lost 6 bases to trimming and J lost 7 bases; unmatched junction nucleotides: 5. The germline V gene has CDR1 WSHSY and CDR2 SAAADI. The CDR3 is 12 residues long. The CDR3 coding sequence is TGCGCCAGCAGCCAGGGGGAACTTGGCTACACCTTC. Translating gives CASSQGELGYTF.